This T cell receptor beta chain was identified during a study of T-cell reconstitution after alpha-beta-depleted transplantation in children. The V and J ends lost 8 bases and 4 bases respectively, with 15 bases between them. CDR1 is SNHLY and CDR2 is FYNNEI in the germline V gene. This CDR3 has 14 amino acids. The library targeted TCRbeta and was prepared with unique molecular identifiers. MiXCR, run by TCRdb on the PCR reads, gives a single entry per CDR3 protein. Among 360,000 or so distinct CDR3 sequences, roughly 22% were seen once, and the ten largest hold approximately 3.8%. The material sequenced was PBMCs from the stem cell graft donor, taken from the stem cell graft. The TCR sequence derives from a human donor who donated a stem cell graft to a child with acute myeloid leukemia. The chain has TRBV2 and TRBJ1-5; D ambiguous. The CDR3 nucleotides are TGTGCCAGCCGGACCTCACATGGGAATCAGCCCCAGCATTTT. It translates to CASRTSHGNQPQHF.